Shown below are 29 T cell receptor beta chains from a single sample sequenced in a study of memory CD8 T cells in hepatitis C reinfection. Data came from immunoSEQ multiplex PCR; TCRdb stores just in-frame clones and leaves some out. The sample has some 46,000 clones, 89% seen once. Time point here: late/post reinfection, 12 to 24 weeks after detection. TCR sequencing was done directly ex vivo on sorted cells, without expansion in vitro. The sequenced material came from naive CD8+ T cells sorted from blood. These receptors were obtained from a man between 18 and 35 years old with hepatitis C virus infection.

The V gene is TRBV9, the J gene TRBJ2-1; 7 bases match TRBD2. Per the germline V gene, CDR1 is SGDLS and CDR2 is YYNGEE. With V trimmed by 4 bases and J by 8 bases, 15 bases remained unmatched. This CDR3 is built from 16 residues. DNA for the CDR3: TGTGCCAGCAGCCCTAGCTGGGGGGAGGGTTGGTATGAGCAGTTCTTC. It is translated as CASSPSWGEGWYEQFF.

The CDR3 DNA follows: TGTGCCAGCAGCGTAGGCCATAGCGGGGGGGCTCAAAACACCGGGGAGCTGTTTTTT. Translating it yields CASSVGHSGGAQNTGELFF. This chain links TRBV9 with TRBJ2-2; 11 bases agree with TRBD2. The CDR3 consists of 19 residues. The germline CDR1 and CDR2 sequences are SGDLS and YYNGEE. V was clipped by 0 bases and J by 2 bases; unmatched bases: 9.

This clone occurred once. The gene calls are TRBV28 and TRBJ1-5; the D is unclear. With 2 bases removed from V and 4 bases from J, the gap between germline ends came to 9 bases. Per germline, CDR1 MDHEN and CDR2 SYDVKM. CDR3 length equals 14 residues. CDR3 amino acids: CASSLLSVNQPQHF. CDR3 DNA sequence: TGTGCCAGCAGTTTACTCTCAGTTAATCAGCCCCAGCATTTT.

V usage is TRBV7-6 and J usage is TRBJ1-1; the match to TRBD1 covers 11 bases. The CDR3 extends over 15 amino acids. After removal of 5 bases from V and 4 bases from J, the junction contained 6 bases not matched to a gene. Germline CDR1 and CDR2: SGHVS and FNYEAQ. The CDR3 is CASSGGTGGRTEAFF. The CDR3, as DNA: TGTGCCAGCAGCGGAGGGACAGGGGGTCGCACTGAAGCTTTCTTT.

V usage is TRBV12-5 and J usage is TRBJ2-3, with 9 bases fitting TRBD2. CDR1 is LGHNT, CDR2 FRNRAP, per germline. This CDR3 is built from 15 residues. V lost 0 bases, J lost 5 bases, and 3 bases stayed unmatched. The CDR3, as DNA: TGTGCTAGTGGTTTGGTAGCGGGGGGCGAAGATACGCAGTATTTT. Its translation is CASGLVAGGEDTQYF. Full variable domain (rest looked up from reference TRBV12-5 and TRBJ2-3): DARVTQTPRHKVTEMGQEVTMRCQPILGHNTVFWYRQTMMQGLELLAYFRNRAPLDDSGMPKDRFSAEMPDATLATLKIQPSEPRDSAVYFCASGLVAGGEDTQYFGPGTRLTVL.

V gene TRBV30 combines with J gene TRBJ2-1, with 11 bases that match TRBD1. CDR1 is GTSNPN and CDR2 is SVGIG in the germline V gene (reference sequence). The CDR3 is 14 amino acids. The V and J ends lost 0 bases and 6 bases, in that order; junction bases with no gene match: 1. CDR3 sequence (DNA): TGTGCCTGGAGTGTTGGGACAGGGGGCAATGAGCAGTTCTTC. As protein: CAWSVGTGGNEQFF.

With respect to this clone: Other DNA sequences from this sample encode an identical CDR3 as well. The chain employs TRBV7-6 and TRBJ2-5, with a tentative D call TRBD2 (5 bases). V lost 1 base to trimming and J lost 1 base, with 10 bases between them. The length of the CDR3 is 15 residues. The germline V gene has CDR1 SGHVS and CDR2 FNYEAQ. CDR3 in amino acids: CASSLVRAVQETQYF. The DNA for the CDR3 is TGTGCCAGCAGCTTAGTCCGAGCGGTCCAAGAGACCCAGTACTTC.

CDR3 nucleotide sequence: TGTGCCAGTAGTATAGGCTCAGGGCACAATGAGCAGTTCTTC. This encodes CASSIGSGHNEQFF. This chain links TRBV19 with TRBJ2-1, with D tentatively TRBD1 (5 bases). Germline-derived CDR1 and CDR2 are LNHDA and SQIVND (reference sequence). Trimming removed 1 base at V and 5 bases at J, with 9 bases between. This CDR3 comprises 14 residues. The entire variable domain, with the rest obtained from reference TRBV19 and TRBJ2-1, is as follows: DGGITQSPKYLFRKEGQNVTLSCEQNLNHDAMYWYRQDPGQGLRLIYYSQIVNDFQKGDIAEGYSVSREKKESFPLTVTSAQKNPTAFYLCASSIGSGHNEQFFGPGTRLTVL.

The J gene is TRBJ1-1, the V gene TRBV30; 10 bases are shared with TRBD1. Germline loops: CDR1 GTSNPN, CDR2 SVGIG (reference sequence). The CDR3 extends over 13 amino acids. V was clipped by 4 bases and J by 5 bases; unmatched bases: 4. The DNA for the CDR3 is TGTGCCTGGATTGGACAGGGGGGGACTGAAGCTTTCTTT. This sequence encodes CAWIGQGGTEAFF.

The chain links TRBV6-1 to TRBJ2-1, with D possibly matching TRBD2 (5 bases). The germline CDR1 and CDR2 sequences are MNHNS and SASEGT. The CDR3 spans 12 residues. Deletions cut 5 bases from V and 5 bases from J, with 7 bases between. CDR3 bases: TGTGCCAGCAGTCTAGCTGACAATGAGCAGTTCTTC. It codes for CASSLADNEQFF.

The chain couples TRBV28 to TRBJ2-2, with D maybe TRBD1 (6 bases). The CDR3 is made up of 15 amino acids. Trimming left V 6 bases short and J 0 bases short, with 11 bases between. Germline-derived CDR1 and CDR2 are MDHEN and SYDVKM. CDR3 DNA sequence: TGTGCCAGCAGCCCGGGACACCCGAACACCGGGGAGCTGTTTTTT. Translation gives CASSPGHPNTGELFF.

The chain joins TRBV9 to TRBJ2-3, with D possibly being TRBD1 (5 bases). Trimming removed 0 bases from V and 2 bases from J, with 7 bases in between. CDR1 and CDR2 (germline): SGDLS, YYNGEE. This CDR3 is 14 amino acids long. In DNA, the CDR3 is TGTGCCAGCAGCGTAGAAGGGGCCACAGATACGCAGTATTTT. Protein: CASSVEGATDTQYF.

The rearrangement links TRBV5-1 to TRBJ2-5; 13 nucleotides match TRBD2. Germline V gene data show CDR1 as SGHRS and CDR2 as YFSETQ. V was clipped by 4 bases and J by 4 bases; unmatched bases: 7. This CDR3 has 16 residues. CDR3 nucleotide sequence: TGCGCCAGCAGCGCCATTACTAGCGGGAGGGGAGAGACCCAGTACTTC. This gives the protein CASSAITSGRGETQYF.

This rearrangement joins TRBV7-8 to TRBJ2-7; D is uncertain. The CDR3 is 12 amino acids. Deletions cut 5 bases from V and 1 base from J, with 6 bases between. Looked up from germline, CDR1 is SGHVS and CDR2 is FQNEAQ. The CDR3 DNA reads as TGTGCCAGCAGCCCCCAATCCTACGAGCAGTACTTC. Translated, it gives CASSPQSYEQYF.

The chain couples TRBV7-2 to TRBJ2-2, with 12 bases matching TRBD2. The V and J ends lost 3 bases and 8 bases, in that order; junction bases with no gene match: 1. The CDR3 contains 14 residues. The germline gives CDR1 SGHTA, CDR2 FQGNSA. This CDR3 is CASSFGLAGGELFF. The CDR3 DNA reads as TGTGCCAGCAGCTTCGGACTAGCGGGGGGGGAGCTGTTTTTT.

The rearrangement joins TRBV5-4 to TRBJ2-5; D may be TRBD2 (6 bases). Looked up from germline, CDR1 is SGHNT and CDR2 is YYREEE (reference sequence). V lost 6 bases and J 1 base, leaving 19 bases between the germline ends. This CDR3 has 16 amino acids. The CDR3 sequence is CASTHAGGELQETQYF. CDR3 DNA: TGTGCCAGCACCCACGCGGGCGGGGAACTCCAAGAGACCCAGTACTTC.

This clone was observed a few times. The chain employs TRBV5-6 and TRBJ1-1; D call uncertain. Germline V gene data show CDR1 as SGHDT and CDR2 as YYEEEE. The CDR3 is made up of 18 amino acids. V lost 1 base, J lost 3 bases, and 22 bases lay in between. CDR3 sequence reads: CASSLRVIRQQGDTEAFF. The DNA of the CDR3 is TGTGCCAGCAGCTTGCGAGTCATAAGGCAACAAGGAGACACTGAAGCTTTCTTT.

The chain couples TRBV6-6 to TRBJ2-5; perhaps TRBD1 as D (5 bases). The V end was cut by 0 bases, the J end by 5 bases, with 7 bases between. Germline values: CDR1 MNHNY, CDR2 SVGAGI (reference sequence). The CDR3 has 13 amino acids. The CDR3 sequence is CASSYSGAETQYF. The CDR3 coding sequence is TGTGCCAGCAGTTACTCTGGGGCGGAGACCCAGTACTTC.

The genes are TRBV13 and TRBJ2-1; 12 nucleotides align to TRBD2. V trimming: 0 bases; J trimming: 2 bases; junction bases outside the gene matches: 5. The CDR3 has 18 amino acids. The germline gives CDR1 PRHDT, CDR2 FYEKMQ (reference sequence). CDR3 loop: CASSLGPASGGAYNEQFF. CDR3 in DNA: TGTGCCAGCAGCTTAGGCCCCGCTAGCGGGGGGGCCTACAATGAGCAGTTCTTC.

The V call is TRBV5-1, the J call TRBJ2-2, with TRBD1 as a possible D gene (6 bases). Trimming took 4 bases from V and 4 from J, leaving 11 bases between them. Germline lookup yields CDR1 SGHRS and CDR2 YFSETQ. The CDR3 is 14 residues long. CDR3: CASSVTGSTGELFF. The CDR3 coding sequence is TGCGCCAGCAGCGTAACAGGGAGCACCGGGGAGCTGTTTTTT. The full variable domain, rest sourced from reference TRBV5-1 and TRBJ2-2, is KAGVTQTPRYLIKTRGQQVTLSCSPISGHRSVSWYQQTPGQGLQFLFEYFSETQRNKGNFPGRFSGRQFSNSRSEMNVSTLELGDSALYLCASSVTGSTGELFFGEGSRLTVL.

The chain has TRBV10-3 and TRBJ2-3; 13 nucleotides match TRBD2. J gave up 2 bases and V 6 bases, and 2 bases lay outside the gene matches. Germline values: CDR1 ENHRY, CDR2 SYGVKD. The CDR3 sequence is 15 residues long. The CDR3 DNA is TGTGCCATCAGCGGGACTAGCGGGATCACAGATACGCAGTATTTT. It specifies CAISGTSGITDTQYF.

The genes are TRBV7-9 and TRBJ2-7, with 8 bases matching TRBD1. Germline-derived CDR1 and CDR2 are SEHNR and FQNEAQ (reference sequence). J gave up 2 bases and V 2 bases, and 5 bases lay outside the gene matches. The CDR3 runs to 15 residues. The CDR3 loop is CASSLSDRETYEQYF. Written as DNA, the CDR3 is TGTGCCAGCAGCTTATCGGACAGGGAAACCTACGAGCAGTACTTC.

This rearrangement joins TRBV4-1 to TRBJ1-1; 8 nucleotides align to TRBD1. Looked up from germline, CDR1 is MGHRA and CDR2 is YSYEKL. Losses at the gene ends were 3 bases for V and 1 base for J; bases not matched to a gene: 7. CDR3 length: 16 amino acids. For the CDR3, the DNA is TGCGCCAGCAGCCATTCCGCAGGGGGCCCGAACACTGAAGCTTTCTTT. Protein: CASSHSAGGPNTEAFF.

The chain employs TRBV5-1 and TRBJ2-1, with TRBD1 as a possible D gene (6 bases). V gave up 2 bases and J gave up 7 bases, with 7 bases separating them. The CDR3 totals 12 residues. CDR1 and CDR2 from the germline V gene are SGHRS and YFSETQ. CDR3 DNA: TGCGCCAGCAGCTTACAGGGAAATGAGCAGTTCTTC. Amino acid sequence: CASSLQGNEQFF. Filled out from reference TRBV5-1 and TRBJ2-1, the complete variable domain reads KAGVTQTPRYLIKTRGQQVTLSCSPISGHRSVSWYQQTPGQGLQFLFEYFSETQRNKGNFPGRFSGRQFSNSRSEMNVSTLELGDSALYLCASSLQGNEQFFGPGTRLTVL.

The chain has TRBV7-9 and TRBJ2-3; 11 bases are shared with TRBD2. The CDR3 is 18 amino acids. Germline loops: CDR1 SEHNR, CDR2 FQNEAQ (reference sequence). V dropped 1 base and J dropped 1; count of bases not matched to a gene: 7. The CDR3 nucleotides are TGTGCCAGCAGCTTAGTAGCGGGAGGGCCGATGGGCACAGATACGCAGTATTTT. This gives the protein CASSLVAGGPMGTDTQYF.

The chain joins TRBV13 to TRBJ2-3, with 9 bases matching TRBD2. Germline V gene sequence: CDR1 PRHDT, CDR2 FYEKMQ (reference sequence). The trim removed 5 bases at V and 4 bases at J, leaving 16 bases unmatched. CDR3 size: 18 residues. DNA of the CDR3: TGTGCCAGCAGCCCCCCCCTCGTGGGACTAGCCGGATCAGATACGCAGTATTTT. Translated, it gives CASSPPLVGLAGSDTQYF.

This rearrangement joins TRBV14 to TRBJ1-1; possible D gene TRBD1, 6 bases. This CDR3 comprises 15 residues. Trimming pared 4 bases from V and 1 base from J, leaving 13 bases between. CDR1 and CDR2 (germline): SGHDN, FVKESK. The CDR3 sequence is CASSLTGYANTEAFF. The CDR3 DNA sequence: TGTGCCAGCAGCCTTACAGGGTACGCGAACACTGAAGCTTTCTTT.

On this clone itself: Other nucleotide sequences from this sample produce the same CDR3. The chain couples TRBV7-9 to TRBJ2-1; TRBD2 aligns across 10 bases. The ends lost 5 bases at V and 7 bases at J; junction bases unmatched: 5. Germline assignment: CDR1 SEHNR and CDR2 FQNEAQ (reference sequence). CDR3 length: 14 residues. CDR3: CASSLSAGGNEQFF. CDR3 nucleotides: TGTGCCAGCAGCCTCTCAGCGGGGGGGAATGAGCAGTTCTTC.

The chain employs TRBV27 and TRBJ1-5; no clear D gene. The CDR3 contains 14 residues. Looked up from germline, CDR1 is MNHEY and CDR2 is SMNVEV (reference sequence). V was trimmed by 5 bases and J by 0 bases, leaving 8 bases between them. DNA of the CDR3: TGTGCCAGCAGTCCCCGGGATAGCAATCAGCCCCAGCATTTT. The encoded protein is CASSPRDSNQPQHF.